These 8 T cell receptor beta chains originate from one sample sequenced in a study of shared T cell receptors in the human thymus. Clones were read by immunoSEQ multiplex PCR, and TCRdb kept only the in-frame ones, dropping some. The table has hundreds of thousands of clones, 75% to 80% seen once; the top ten hold less than 0.015%. These data were also reused for a study on human thymus T cells.

The sample taken for sequencing was thymocytes. Receptor source: a boy younger than two with a congenital heart defect.

The V call is TRBV5-4, the J call TRBJ2-7; 11 bases line up with TRBD2. CDR1 and CDR2 (germline): SGHNT, YYREEE (reference sequence). The trim removed 0 bases at V and 0 bases at J, leaving 11 bases unmatched. This CDR3 contains 19 residues. CDR3 in amino acids: CASSLDRSAGTSGSYEQYF. The DNA of the CDR3 is TGTGCCAGCAGCTTGGACAGATCGGCCGGGACTAGCGGCTCCTACGAGCAGTACTTC.

V and J are TRBV5-1 and TRBJ1-2; 7 nucleotides agree with TRBD1. J was trimmed by 8 bases and V by 4 bases; bases with no gene match: 8. The CDR3 contains 13 residues. The germline CDR1 and CDR2 sequences are SGHRS and YFSETQ. CDR3 DNA sequence: TGCGCCAGCAGCCGAGACAGGGCAGAAGGCTACACCTTC. The encoded protein is CASSRDRAEGYTF. The variable domain in full, with the rest retrieved from reference TRBV5-1 and TRBJ1-2, is KAGVTQTPRYLIKTRGQQVTLSCSPISGHRSVSWYQQTPGQGLQFLFEYFSETQRNKGNFPGRFSGRQFSNSRSEMNVSTLELGDSALYLCASSRDRAEGYTFGSGTRLTVV.

The CDR3: CASSPRGREQYF. The CDR3 DNA is TGTGCCAGTAGCCCTAGGGGTCGAGAGCAGTACTTC. This rearrangement joins TRBV19 to TRBJ2-7; a weak D match, TRBD1 (5 bases). The CDR3 is 12 residues long. V was cut by 6 bases and J by 7 bases, with 13 bases left in between. Germline lookup yields CDR1 LNHDA and CDR2 SQIVND (reference sequence).

The rearrangement uses TRBV28 and TRBJ2-7; 10 bases match TRBD2. Per germline, CDR1 MDHEN and CDR2 SYDVKM. The V segment lost 3 bases and the J segment 1 base; nucleotides outside the gene matches: 9. CDR3 length: 17 amino acids. CDR3 nucleotides: TGTGCCAGCAGTTTCCACTGGACTAGCGGACAATCCTACGAGCAGTACTTC. Translation gives CASSFHWTSGQSYEQYF.

The chain carries TRBV4-3 and TRBJ2-7; 7 nucleotides align to TRBD1. Trimming took 2 bases from V and 5 from J; bases not matched to a gene: 9. Germline lookup yields CDR1 LGHNA and CDR2 YSLEER. CDR3 length: 15 amino acids. CDR3 sequence: CASSQQTGSPNEQYF. The CDR3 DNA reads TGCGCCAGCAGCCAACAGACAGGGAGCCCAAACGAGCAGTACTTC.

The chain recombines TRBV18 with TRBJ2-1; the match to TRBD1 covers 10 bases. The CDR3 length is 15 residues. V was clipped by 2 bases and J by 6 bases; unmatched bases: 4. CDR1 is KGHSH and CDR2 is LQKENI in the germline V gene. CDR3 bases: TGTGCCAGCTCACCAGGGGACAGGGGACCCAATGAGCAGTTCTTC. Residues: CASSPGDRGPNEQFF.

This clone was detected a few times. The chain employs TRBV5-1 and TRBJ1-2; D unclear. The CDR3 runs to 12 residues. Trimming stripped 4 bases from V and 1 base from J, with 5 bases between. CDR1 and CDR2 (germline): SGHRS, YFSETQ. CDR3 protein: CASSPHNYGYTF. CDR3 coding DNA: TGCGCCAGCAGCCCCCATAACTATGGCTACACCTTC.

The rearrangement uses TRBV27 and TRBJ1-6, with D hard to call. CDR3 length: 16 residues. The V gene lost 6 bases and the J gene lost 4 bases, with 16 bases spanning the gap. Germline V gene sequence: CDR1 MNHEY, CDR2 SMNVEV (reference sequence). CDR3 in amino acids: CASSNYREAYNSPLHF. As DNA, the CDR3 is TGTGCCAGCAGCAACTACCGGGAAGCATATAATTCACCCCTCCACTTT.